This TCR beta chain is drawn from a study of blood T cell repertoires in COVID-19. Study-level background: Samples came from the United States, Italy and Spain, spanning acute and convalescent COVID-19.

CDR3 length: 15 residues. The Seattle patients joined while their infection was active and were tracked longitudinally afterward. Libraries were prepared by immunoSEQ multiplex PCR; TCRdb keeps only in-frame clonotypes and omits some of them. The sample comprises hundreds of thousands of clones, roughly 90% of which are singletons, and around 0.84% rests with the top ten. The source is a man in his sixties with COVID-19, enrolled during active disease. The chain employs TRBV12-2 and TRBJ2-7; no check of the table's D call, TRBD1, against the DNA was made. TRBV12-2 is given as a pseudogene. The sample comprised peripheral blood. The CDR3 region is CASRRRDSLKREQYF. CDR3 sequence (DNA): TGTGCAAGTCGCCGAAGGGACAGCCTAAAGAGAGAGCAGTACTTC.